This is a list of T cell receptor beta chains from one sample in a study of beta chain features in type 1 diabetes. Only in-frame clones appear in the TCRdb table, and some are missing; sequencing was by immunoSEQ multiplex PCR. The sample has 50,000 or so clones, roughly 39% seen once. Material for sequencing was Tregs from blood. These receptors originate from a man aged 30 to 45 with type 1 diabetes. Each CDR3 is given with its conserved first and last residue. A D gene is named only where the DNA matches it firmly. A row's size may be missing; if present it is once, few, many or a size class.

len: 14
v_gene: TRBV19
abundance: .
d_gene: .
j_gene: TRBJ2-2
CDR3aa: CASSIKGSTGELFF
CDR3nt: TGTGCCAGTAGTATAAAGGGGTCCACCGGGGAGCTGTTTTTT

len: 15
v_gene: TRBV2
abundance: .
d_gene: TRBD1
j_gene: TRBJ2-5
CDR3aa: CASSAGTGEDVTQYF
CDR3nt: TGTGCCAGCAGCGCGGGGACAGGGGAAGATGTGACCCAGTACTTC

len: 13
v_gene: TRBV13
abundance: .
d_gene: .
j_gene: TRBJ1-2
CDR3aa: CASRTTGSTGYTF
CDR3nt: TGTGCCAGCAGAACTACAGGGAGTACGGGCTACACCTTC

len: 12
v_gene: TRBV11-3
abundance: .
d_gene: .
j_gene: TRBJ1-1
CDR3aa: CASSPGTSEAFF
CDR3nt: TGTGCCAGCAGCCCAGGAACTAGTGAAGCTTTCTTT

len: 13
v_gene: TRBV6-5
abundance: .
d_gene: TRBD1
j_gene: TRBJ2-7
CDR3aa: CASMRGRSYEQYF
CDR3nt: TGTGCCAGCATGAGGGGGCGCAGCTACGAGCAGTACTTC

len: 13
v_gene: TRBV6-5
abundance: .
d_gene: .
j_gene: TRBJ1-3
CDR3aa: CASSQSSGNTIYF
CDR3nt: TGTGCCAGTTCACAGAGCTCTGGAAACACCATATATTTT

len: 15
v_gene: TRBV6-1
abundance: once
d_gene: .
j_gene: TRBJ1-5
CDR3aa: CASSVRGYDNQPQHF
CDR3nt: TGTGCCAGCAGCGTCCGAGGTTATGACAATCAGCCCCAGCATTTT

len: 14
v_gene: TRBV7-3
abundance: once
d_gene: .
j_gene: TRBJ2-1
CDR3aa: CASSNRDFGNEQFF
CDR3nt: TGTGCCAGCAGCAACCGGGACTTCGGGAATGAGCAGTTCTTC

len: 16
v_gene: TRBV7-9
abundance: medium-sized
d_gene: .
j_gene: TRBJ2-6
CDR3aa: CASSFIRLGGANVLTF
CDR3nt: TGTGCCAGCAGCTTTATACGACTGGGTGGGGCCAACGTCCTGACTTTC

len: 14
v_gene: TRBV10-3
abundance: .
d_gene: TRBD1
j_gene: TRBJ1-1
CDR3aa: CAIRGQGMNTEAFF
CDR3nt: TGTGCCATCAGGGGACAGGGGATGAACACTGAAGCTTTCTTT

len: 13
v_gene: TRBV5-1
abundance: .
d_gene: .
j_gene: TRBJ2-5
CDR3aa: CASSLEGAETQYF
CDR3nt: TGCGCCAGCAGCTTGGAAGGGGCCGAGACCCAGTACTTC

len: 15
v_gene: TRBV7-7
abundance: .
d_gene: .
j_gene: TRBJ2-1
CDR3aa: CASSSGTSIYNEQFF
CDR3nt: TGTGCTAGCAGCTCCGGGACTTCGATCTACAATGAGCAGTTCTTC

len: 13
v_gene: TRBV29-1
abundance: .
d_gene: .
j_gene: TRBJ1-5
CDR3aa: CSVEYSSNQPQHF
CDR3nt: TGCAGCGTTGAATATAGTAGCAATCAGCCCCAGCATTTT

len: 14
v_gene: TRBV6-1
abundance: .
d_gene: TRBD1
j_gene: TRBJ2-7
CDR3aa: CASSAGTGGHEQYF
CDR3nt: TGTGCCAGCAGTGCGGGGACAGGGGGCCACGAGCAGTACTTC

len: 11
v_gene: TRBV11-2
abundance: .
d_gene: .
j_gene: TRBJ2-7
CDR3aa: CASSFSYEQYF
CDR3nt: TGTGCCAGCAGCTTTAGCTACGAGCAGTACTTC

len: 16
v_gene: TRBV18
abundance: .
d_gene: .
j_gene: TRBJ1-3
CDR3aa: CASSVGQPNYGNTIYF
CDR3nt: TGTGCCAGCTCAGTAGGACAGCCCAACTACGGAAACACCATATATTTT

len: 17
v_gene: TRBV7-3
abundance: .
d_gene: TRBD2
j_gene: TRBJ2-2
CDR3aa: CASSLMGRGTNTGELFF
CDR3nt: TGTGCCAGCAGCCTAATGGGGCGGGGGACGAACACCGGGGAGCTGTTTTTT

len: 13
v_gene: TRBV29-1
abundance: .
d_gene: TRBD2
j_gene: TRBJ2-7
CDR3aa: CSVVGGRSDEQYF
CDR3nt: TGCAGCGTTGTGGGCGGGAGAAGCGACGAGCAGTACTTC

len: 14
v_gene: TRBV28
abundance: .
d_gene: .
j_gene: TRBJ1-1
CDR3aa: CASSYIQGNTEAFF
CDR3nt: TGTGCCAGCAGTTACATACAGGGGAACACTGAAGCTTTCTTT

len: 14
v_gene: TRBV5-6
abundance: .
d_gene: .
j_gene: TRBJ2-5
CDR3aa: CASSSHGLQETQYF
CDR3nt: TGTGCCAGCAGCTCCCACGGACTACAAGAGACCCAGTACTTC